The count of the clone carrying this T cell receptor beta chain is one. This entry belongs to a study of blood T cell repertoires in COVID-19. Study information: PBMCs, B-cell-depleted T cells, or T cells were the source of the cDNA or gDNA that made up the material.

Original processing notes: Reference gene primer amplification yielded estimated nucleated cell counts. Only in-frame clones appear in the TCRdb table, and some are missing; sequencing was by immunoSEQ multiplex PCR. V, J and clone size were drawn from that table, and D and trimming were deduced from the DNA. The sample includes about 310,000 clones, roughly 86% of them seen just once. Germline trimming cut 5 bases from V and 7 bases from J; bases unmatched to any gene: 10. Looked up from germline, CDR1 is LNHDA and CDR2 is SQIVND (reference sequence). This CDR3 spans 15 amino acids. This TCR came from a woman aged 18-29 years who had recovered from COVID-19. This chain connects TRBV19 to TRBJ2-1; 8 nucleotides line up with TRBD2. The sequencing input was PBMCs or T cells enriched from blood (not recorded which). CDR3 DNA sequence: TGTGCCAGTAGTCTCGGGGGGGCCTCGTTGAATGAGCAGTTCTTC. It specifies CASSLGGASLNEQFF.